The 14 T cell receptor beta chains in this list originate from one sample, sequenced in a study of cytomegalovirus exposure and HLA in healthy donors. PCR primers comprised 60 Vbeta and 13 Jbeta primers. Using immunoSEQ multiplex PCR, the repertoire was profiled, and TCRdb retains in-frame clones only, with some absent. The sample shows around 180,000 clones, about four fifths of them seen only once. Sequencing used PBMCs. Receptor source: a woman in her 30s in good health and CMV-seropositive.

This rearrangement joins TRBV6-1 to TRBJ1-4; D perhaps matches TRBD1 (5 bases). The CDR3 totals 15 residues. Germline V lookup: CDR1 MNHNS, CDR2 SASEGT. With 6 bases removed from V and 8 bases from J, the gap between germline ends came to 19 bases. The CDR3 sequence is CASRGSGYLGEKLFF. As DNA, the CDR3 is TGTGCCAGCAGGGGGTCAGGGTATTTGGGGGAAAAACTGTTTTTT.

This clone was seen more than once but under ten times. The V and J genes are TRBV6-5 and TRBJ1-6; D is unresolved. Germline assignment: CDR1 MNHEY and CDR2 SVGAGI. This CDR3 has 12 residues. The V gene lost 6 bases and the J gene lost 10 bases, with 10 bases spanning the gap. Here the CDR3 reads CASSRRGSPLHF. For the CDR3, the DNA is TGTGCCAGCAGCCGCCGCGGGTCACCCCTCCACTTT.

The V call is TRBV5-6, the J call TRBJ2-1; possible D gene TRBD1, 6 bases. CDR1 is SGHDT, CDR2 YYEEEE, per germline. V was pared by 3 bases and J by 9 bases, with 13 bases between. CDR3 size: 13 residues. DNA for the CDR3: TGTGCCAGCAGCTCGGTCCACAGGGCTGAGCAGTTCTTC. It translates to CASSSVHRAEQFF.

The chain links TRBV5-6 to TRBJ2-2; D is ambiguous. The CDR3 runs to 13 residues. Trimming left V 0 bases short and J 6 bases short, with 6 bases between. Germline V gives CDR1 SGHDT, CDR2 YYEEEE. CDR3 region: CASSLEISGELFF. CDR3 nucleotides: TGTGCCAGCAGCTTGGAAATCTCCGGGGAGCTGTTTTTT.

The CDR3 reads CASSFDTSYQPQHF. The CDR3 region has the DNA TGTGCCAGCAGCTTCGACACCTCCTATCAGCCCCAGCATTTT. V and J are TRBV7-2 and TRBJ1-5; D uncertain. The CDR3 totals 14 residues. Germline V gene sequence: CDR1 SGHTA, CDR2 FQGNSA. V gave up 3 bases and J gave up 5 bases, with 11 bases separating them.

This clone was seen just once. The chain uses TRBV19 and TRBJ2-5; TRBD2 aligns across 9 bases. The V gene end was trimmed by 3 bases and the J gene end by 5 bases; junction bases not matched to a gene: 7. The CDR3 is 15 amino acids. In germline, CDR1 is LNHDA, CDR2 SQIVND (reference sequence). This CDR3 is CASSITSGLRETQYF. The CDR3 DNA reads TGTGCCAGTAGTATCACTAGCGGGTTAAGGGAGACCCAGTACTTC.

This chain joins TRBV7-6 and TRBJ1-1; 8 nucleotides align to TRBD1. After removal of 5 bases from V and 10 bases from J, the junction contained 12 bases not matched to a gene. This CDR3 spans 14 amino acids. Germline CDR1 and CDR2: SGHVS and FNYEAQ. The CDR3 here is CASSQTGGAGLAFF. The CDR3 DNA is TGTGCCAGCAGCCAAACAGGGGGGGCGGGTCTAGCTTTCTTT.

The chain combines TRBV28 with TRBJ1-4; 7 bases map to TRBD1. Per the germline V gene, CDR1 is MDHEN and CDR2 is SYDVKM. The CDR3 consists of 19 residues. The trim removed 10 bases at V and 3 bases at J, leaving 23 bases unmatched. The DNA of the CDR3 is TGTGCCATCCTACACGTCAGGGGGGTGTCCGGTATTGCTAATGAAAAACTGTTTTTT. This gives the protein CAILHVRGVSGIANEKLFF.

The J gene is TRBJ2-3, the V gene TRBV4-2, with D perhaps TRBD2 (5 bases). Germline V gives CDR1 LGHNA, CDR2 YNFKEQ. Trimming took off 4 bases at V and 1 base at J, with 15 bases between the two ends. CDR3 length equals 16 residues. The CDR3 DNA sequence: TGTGCCAGCAGCCTACTAGATGTGGGAGGCACAGATACGCAGTATTTT. Translating gives CASSLLDVGGTDTQYF.

This clone was detected a few times. The chain recombines TRBV4-1 with TRBJ1-2, with 8 bases aligning to TRBD1. The CDR3 is 14 residues long. Germline trimming cut 5 bases from V and 5 bases from J; bases unmatched to any gene: 7. Germline CDR1 reads MGHRA; CDR2 reads YSYEKL. This CDR3 reads CASSEAGGAYGYTF. The CDR3 DNA sequence: TGCGCCAGCAGCGAGGCAGGGGGCGCGTATGGCTACACCTTC.

The rearrangement links TRBV2 to TRBJ2-3; 8 bases align to TRBD2. Germline V CDR1 and CDR2: SNHLY, FYNNEI. Germline trimming cut 8 bases from V and 2 bases from J; bases unmatched to any gene: 6. The CDR3 is made up of 14 amino acids. The CDR3 here is CASGGGGFTDTQYF. The CDR3 nucleotides read TGTGCCAGCGGGGGCGGGGGGTTCACAGATACGCAGTATTTT.

The V and J genes are TRBV4-3 and TRBJ2-6; D not certain. The CDR3 has 15 amino acids. The V end lost 0 bases, the J end lost 2 bases, and 5 bases lay between the germline ends. CDR1 is LGHNA, CDR2 YSLEER, per germline. The CDR3 region has the DNA TGCGCCAGCAGCCAAGATACTCCTGGGGCCAACGTCCTGACTTTC. Residues: CASSQDTPGANVLTF.

The CDR3 region is CASSSQAGGDGYTF. The CDR3 DNA sequence: TGTGCCAGCAGCTCCCAGGCAGGGGGAGATGGCTACACCTTC. J is TRBJ1-2 and V is TRBV5-4, with 7 positions matching TRBD1. Losses at the gene ends were 3 bases for V and 6 bases for J; bases not matched to a gene: 8. The CDR3 sequence is 14 residues long. From germline, CDR1 is SGHNT and CDR2 YYREEE (reference sequence). The full variable domain, its missing parts supplied by reference TRBV5-4 and TRBJ1-2, is ETGVTQSPTHLIKTRGQQVTLRCSSQSGHNTVSWYQQALGQGPQFIFQYYREEENGRGNFPPRFSGLQFPNYSSELNVNALELDDSALYLCASSSQAGGDGYTFGSGTRLTVV.

DNA of the CDR3: TGTGCCAGCTCCGTGCTAACAGGGGTCGCCGCTGAAAAACTGTTTTTT. Protein: CASSVLTGVAAEKLFF. The rearrangement uses TRBV27 and TRBJ1-4, with TRBD1 identical over 7 bases. This CDR3 has 16 residues. Germline V gene data show CDR1 as MNHEY and CDR2 as SMNVEV (reference sequence). V lost 8 bases and J lost 7; bases outside the gene matches: 16.